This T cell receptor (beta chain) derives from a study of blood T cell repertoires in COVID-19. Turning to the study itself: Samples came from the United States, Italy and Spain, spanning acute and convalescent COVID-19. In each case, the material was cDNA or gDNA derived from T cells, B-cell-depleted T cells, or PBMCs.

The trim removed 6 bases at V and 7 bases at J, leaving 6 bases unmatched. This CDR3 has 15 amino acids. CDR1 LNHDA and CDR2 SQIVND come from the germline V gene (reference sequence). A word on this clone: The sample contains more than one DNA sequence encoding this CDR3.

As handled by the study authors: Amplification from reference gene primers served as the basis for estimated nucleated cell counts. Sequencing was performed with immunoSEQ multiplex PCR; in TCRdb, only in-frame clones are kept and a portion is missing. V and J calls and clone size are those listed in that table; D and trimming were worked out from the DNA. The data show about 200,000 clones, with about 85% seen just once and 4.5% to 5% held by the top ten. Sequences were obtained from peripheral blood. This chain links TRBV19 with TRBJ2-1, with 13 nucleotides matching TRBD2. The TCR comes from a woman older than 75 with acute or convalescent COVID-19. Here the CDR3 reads CASRRTSGSYNEQFF. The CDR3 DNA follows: TGTGCCAGTAGGAGGACTAGCGGGAGTTATAATGAGCAGTTCTTC.